The sequence of this T cell receptor (beta chain) was determined in a study of T cell repertoires in cytomegalovirus infection. Germline-derived CDR1 and CDR2 are SNHLY and FYNNEI. This CDR3 has 12 amino acids. V lost 3 bases to trimming and J lost 6 bases, with 7 bases between them. TCRdb re-called the reads with MiXCR, one entry per CDR3 protein. The data hold approximately 250,000 distinct CDR3 sequences, with approximately 7% observed a single time. The sequenced sample was PBMCs. This sequence originates from a human donor in good health (CMV status not recorded). Some clones in this sample may be carry-over from other donors' samples. The rearrangement uses TRBV2 and TRBJ2-3; tentative D call: TRBD2 (5 bases). The CDR3, as DNA: TGTGCCAGCAGTGAGGAGGCCGATACGCAGTATTTT. Translation gives CASSEEADTQYF.